This T cell receptor (beta chain) was sequenced in a study of cytomegalovirus exposure and HLA in healthy donors. Turning to the study itself: Some 85 million unique TCRs from HLA-typed donors were held in an early data release. Study outcomes and limitations: Among the sequence variants, a highly shared cluster was likely an artifact of sequencing. Later work found most CMV-associated TCR beta chains apparently HLA-restricted. Analyses of presence/absence relied on an assumption of roughly uniform sequencing depth across donors.

For this clone: Its antigen remains unidentified.

This PCR relied on a set of 60 Vbeta primers and 13 Jbeta primers. Generated by immunoSEQ multiplex PCR, the TCRdb table keeps only in-frame clones and is missing some. Of 120,000 or so clones in the sample, over 70% were seen once. The length of the CDR3 is 14 residues. Germline V gene lookup returns CDR1 SGDLS and CDR2 YYNGEE. The V end was cut by 4 bases, the J end by 6 bases, with 15 bases between. The rearrangement links TRBV9 to TRBJ2-3, with D possibly matching TRBD1 (5 bases). Material for sequencing was PBMCs. The TCR was taken from a woman aged 40-49 years in good health and CMV-seropositive. The CDR3 loop is CASSPGMPRDTQYF. CDR3 nucleotides: TGTGCCAGCAGCCCAGGGATGCCAAGGGATACGCAGTATTTT.